This T cell receptor (beta chain) is drawn from a study of CD8+ T cells in alopecia areata. General study findings and limits: Especially in alopecia totalis/universalis, lesional scalp showed greater clonality than normal scalp did.

As regards this clone: Its matching antigen is unknown.

Treatment given: oral pan-JAK inhibitor, 5-10 mg twice daily. In germline, CDR1 is LNHDA, CDR2 SQIVND (reference sequence). The CDR3 extends over 14 amino acids. Unmatched junction bases numbered 7, after V lost 8 bases and J lost 6 bases. RNA extraction and reverse transcription yielded cDNA as sequencing template. Profiling relied on immunoSEQ multiplex PCR, and the TCRdb table lists in-frame clones only, not all of them. The table lists fewer than 250,000 clones, roughly 66% of them singletons. This clonotype was obtained from a human donor with alopecia areata. The rearrangement uses TRBV19 and TRBJ2-2; 9 positions agree with TRBD1. The material was CD4+ T cells sorted from blood, obtained at week 24, from a patient treated with tofacitinib. CDR3 nucleotide sequence: TGTGCCAGTGGCGGGACAGGGCGCCCCGGGGAGCTGTTTTTT. As protein: CASGGTGRPGELFF.